This T cell receptor beta chain was identified during a study of T-cell reconstitution after alpha-beta-depleted transplantation in children. Overall study findings and caveats: It was surviving recipient T cells and thymic progenitors that gave some patients high TCRbeta diversity at day 60. Reportedly, alpha-beta T cells present about two months post-transplant originated from several hundred expanded clones of graft origin. The authors attributed T-cell counts and diversity one year after transplant mostly to newly produced T cells.

TCRbeta library construction was performed incorporating unique molecular identifiers. MiXCR, run by TCRdb on the PCR reads, gives a single entry per CDR3 protein. The table includes 500,000 or so distinct CDR3 sequences, over 10% detected once. This clonotype came up a few times. Its antigen is undetermined. This CDR3 contains 18 residues. V was clipped by 0 bases and J by 0 bases, with 15 bases between them. Germline CDR1 reads LGHNA; CDR2 reads YSLEER. The rearrangement links TRBV4-3 to TRBJ2-1; D call uncertain. The material sequenced was PBMCs, mostly from graft donor cells, taken 180 days after TCRalphabeta/CD19-depleted stem cell transplant. This sequence originates from a female patient between 2 and 10 years old who had a stem cell transplant for aplastic anemia, so the T cells may come from the graft donor. The CDR3 spells CASSQDLESLSSYNEQFF. The CDR3 DNA sequence: TGCGCCAGCAGCCAAGATCTGGAGTCGCTTAGCTCCTACAATGAGCAGTTCTTC.